Shown below are 2 T cell receptor beta chains from a single sample sequenced in a study of blood T cell repertoires in COVID-19. Clones were read by immunoSEQ multiplex PCR, and TCRdb kept only the in-frame ones, dropping some. The sample yields 200,000 to 250,000 clones, 70% to 90% seen once. Sequences were obtained from peripheral blood. These receptors were collected from a man aged 40-49 years with acute or convalescent COVID-19.

The V and J genes are TRBV4-3 and TRBJ2-5; 7 nucleotides match TRBD2. The V segment lost 0 bases and the J segment 9 bases; nucleotides outside the gene matches: 7. Germline V gene lookup returns CDR1 LGHNA and CDR2 YSLEER. The CDR3 is 14 amino acids. The CDR3 nucleotides read TGCGCCAGCAGCCAAGATGGAAAACGGGAGGCCCAGTACTTC. As protein: CASSQDGKREAQYF.

The rearrangement joins TRBV18 to TRBJ1-2; tentatively, D is TRBD1 (5 bases). CDR1 is KGHSH, CDR2 LQKENI, per germline. V shed 3 bases and J shed 3 bases, with 14 bases lying between them. The CDR3 covers 15 residues. CDR3 protein: CASSPRDSRDYGYTF. CDR3 nucleotides: TGTGCCAGCTCACCCCGGGACTCCAGGGACTATGGCTACACCTTC. The whole variable domain, filled in from reference TRBV18 and TRBJ1-2, reads NAGVMQNPRHLVRRRGQEARLRCSPMKGHSHVYWYRQLPEEGLKFMVYLQKENIIDESGMPKERFSAEFPKEGPSILRIQQVVRGDSAAYFCASSPRDSRDYGYTFGSGTRLTVV.